These 16 T cell receptor beta chains came from one sample sequenced in a study of Ad26.COV2.S vaccination and SARS-CoV-2 variants. The protocol was immunoSEQ multiplex PCR, while the TCRdb copy is restricted to in-frame clones and leaves out a portion. The table shows roughly 270,000 clones, with approximately 89% occurring only once. Treatment: 19 received Ad26.COV2.S at low or high dose, single or two shots; about 5 received placebo; per-sample allocation not given. Repertoires come from day 63 after the first vaccine or placebo injection. The sample consisted of peripheral blood, taken in a trial of Ad26.COV2.S vaccine versus placebo. The receptors come from a person aged 18-65 years who received the Ad26.COV2.S COVID-19 vaccine or a placebo.

J is TRBJ1-5 and V is TRBV6-2 or TRBV6-3, with D maybe TRBD1 (6 bases). CDR3 size: 15 residues. V was shortened by 4 bases and J by 3 bases, with 13 bases between the two germline ends. Germline CDR1 MNHEY, CDR2 SVGEGT. The CDR3 nucleotides read TGTGCCAGCAGTTCCAGGGAGGGGGACAATCAGCCCCAGCATTTT. It encodes CASSSREGDNQPQHF.

The V and J genes are TRBV28 and TRBJ1-5; D might be TRBD1 (5 bases). The V gene's germline CDR1 is MDHEN and CDR2 SYDVKM. The CDR3 extends over 14 amino acids. The V and J ends lost 6 bases and 4 bases respectively, with 13 bases between them. The CDR3 DNA sequence: TGTGCCAGCAGGGGCTTCGGGACTAATCAGCCCCAGCATTTT. It specifies CASRGFGTNQPQHF.

The chain carries TRBV7-3 and TRBJ1-2; 8 positions match TRBD1. The V gene's germline CDR1 is SGHTA and CDR2 FQGTGA. V lost 1 base to trimming and J lost 8 bases; unmatched junction nucleotides: 6. CDR3 length equals 14 residues. The CDR3 nucleotides are TGTGCCAGCAGCTTAAACCAGGGGACAGGCGGCTACACCTTC. Its protein product is CASSLNQGTGGYTF.

The rearrangement uses TRBV30 and TRBJ2-5, with D possibly matching TRBD1 (6 bases). The CDR3 totals 10 residues. Germline assignment: CDR1 GTSNPN and CDR2 SVGIG (reference sequence). CDR3 sequence reads: CSGVGETQYF. The CDR3 DNA sequence: TGTTCAGGGGTGGGAGAGACCCAGTACTTC.

This clone turned up a few times. J is TRBJ1-2 and V is TRBV4-1; 9 bases are shared with TRBD1. After removal of 0 bases from V and 4 bases from J, the junction contained 3 bases not matched to a gene. CDR3 length: 15 residues. CDR1 is MGHRA, CDR2 YSYEKL, per germline. CDR3 DNA: TGCGCCAGCAGCCAAGAACAGGGGGCTTTCTATGGCTACACCTTC. This encodes CASSQEQGAFYGYTF.

V is TRBV12-3 or TRBV12-4 and J is TRBJ1-5; D is undetermined. The CDR3 covers 13 residues. The V end was cut by 5 bases, the J end by 5 bases, with 10 bases between. DNA for the CDR3: TGTGCCAGCAGTATCGTAAGCGATCAGCCCCAGCATTTT. Translation: CASSIVSDQPQHF.

V is TRBV7-2 and J is TRBJ2-7; a weak D match, TRBD2 (8 bases). The V and J ends lost 3 bases and 4 bases respectively, with 25 bases between them. The CDR3 has 18 amino acids. Germline CDR1 is SGHTA and CDR2 is FQGNSA. The CDR3 here is CASSFGSGGGDMRYEQYF. CDR3 DNA: TGTGCCAGCAGCTTCGGGTCGGGAGGGGGCGATATGAGATACGAGCAGTACTTC.

A few counts support this clone. The chain couples TRBV11-2 to TRBJ2-3; 10 nucleotides match TRBD2. J lost 4 bases, V lost 1 base, and 2 bases had no gene match. Germline-derived CDR1 and CDR2 are SGHAT and FQNNGV. The CDR3 is 15 residues long. Here the CDR3 DNA reads TGTGCCAGCAGCTTAGGAGCGGGGGGGCCAGATACGCAGTATTTT. Translation gives CASSLGAGGPDTQYF.

The V call is TRBV5-6, the J call TRBJ2-1, with D maybe TRBD2 (5 bases). In germline, CDR1 is SGHDT, CDR2 YYEEEE. This CDR3 is 15 amino acids long. V was clipped by 2 bases and J by 2 bases, with 11 bases between them. CDR3 coding DNA: TGTGCCAGCAGCTTTAACGGGGTCCCCTACAATGAGCAGTTCTTC. It specifies CASSFNGVPYNEQFF.

V usage is TRBV19 and J usage is TRBJ2-6; D not resolved. Germline V lookup: CDR1 LNHDA, CDR2 SQIVND (reference sequence). The V and J ends lost 5 bases and 0 bases respectively, with 14 bases between them. This CDR3 is 17 amino acids long. CDR3 DNA: TGTGCCAGTAGTTTCGATGGCAGCTTCTCTGGGGCCAACGTCCTGACTTTC. Residues: CASSFDGSFSGANVLTF.

The chain joins TRBV5-6 to TRBJ2-5; weak D call: TRBD1 (6 bases). The germline V gene has CDR1 SGHDT and CDR2 YYEEEE. CDR3 length: 13 residues. V dropped 5 bases and J dropped 4 bases, with 12 bases sitting between them. As DNA, the CDR3 is TGTGCCAGCAGTTTGACAGGAGGAGAGACCCAGTACTTC. Amino acids: CASSLTGGETQYF. The whole variable domain, filled in from reference TRBV5-6 and TRBJ2-5, reads DAGVTQSPTHLIKTRGQQVTLRCSPKSGHDTVSWYQQALGQGPQFIFQYYEEEERQRGNFPDRFSGHQFPNYSSELNVNALLLGDSALYLCASSLTGGETQYFGPGTRLLVL.

The chain recombines TRBV5-1 with TRBJ2-1; 7 bases are shared with TRBD2. The junction had 16 bases not matched to a gene; V was cut back by 3 bases and J by 4 bases. In germline, CDR1 is SGHRS, CDR2 YFSETQ. This CDR3 has 18 amino acids. Written as DNA, the CDR3 is TGCGCCAGCAGCTCAGGGAAGACTAGCTTCTCCAAGTACAATGAGCAGTTCTTC. Its protein is CASSSGKTSFSKYNEQFF.

The chain couples TRBV5-4 to TRBJ1-1; unclear D gene. The V and J ends lost 1 base and 1 base respectively, with 11 bases between them. In germline, CDR1 is SGHNT, CDR2 YYREEE (reference sequence). The CDR3 consists of 15 residues. The CDR3 coding sequence is TGTGCCAGCAGCTTGTATTTTTCAGGGAACACTGAAGCTTTCTTT. Encoded protein: CASSLYFSGNTEAFF. The full variable domain, completed using reference TRBV5-4 and TRBJ1-1, is ETGVTQSPTHLIKTRGQQVTLRCSSQSGHNTVSWYQQALGQGPQFIFQYYREEENGRGNFPPRFSGLQFPNYSSELNVNALELDDSALYLCASSLYFSGNTEAFFGQGTRLTVV.

Notes on this clone: The same CDR3 arises from other DNA sequences in this sample as well. The chain recombines TRBV19 with TRBJ2-7, with 11 positions matching TRBD1. The germline CDR1 and CDR2 sequences are LNHDA and SQIVND (reference sequence). This CDR3 contains 14 residues. With V trimmed by 6 bases and J by 2 bases, 3 bases remained unmatched. This chain's CDR3 is CASSPGQGAYEQYF. The CDR3 coding sequence is TGTGCCAGTAGCCCGGGACAGGGGGCCTACGAGCAGTACTTC.

This clone occurred once. This chain links TRBV20-1 with TRBJ2-7; TRBD2 agrees at 11 bases. Germline CDR1 DFQATT, CDR2 SNEGSKA (reference sequence). Trimming cost V 3 bases and J 3 bases; bases outside gene matches: 10. This CDR3 is built from 16 residues. CDR3 sequence reads: CSASSGSGRADYEQYF. In nucleotides, the CDR3 is TGCAGTGCTAGTAGTGGTAGCGGGAGGGCTGACTACGAGCAGTACTTC.

The rearrangement links TRBV6-1 to TRBJ2-7, with 7 bases lining up with TRBD2. J lost 0 bases, V lost 7 bases, and 9 bases had no gene match. Germline V gene sequence: CDR1 MNHNS, CDR2 SASEGT. The CDR3 covers 15 residues. The CDR3 is CASTQGGANSYEQYF. The CDR3 bases are TGTGCCAGCACCCAGGGAGGGGCCAACTCCTACGAGCAGTACTTC.